Listed below are T cell receptor beta chains from one sample, sequenced in a study of shared clonotypes between healthy human individuals. The protocol was immunoSEQ multiplex PCR, while the TCRdb copy is restricted to in-frame clones and leaves out a portion. The data show about half a million clones, around four fifths seen once. What was sequenced was PBMCs. The receptor source for this set is a woman between 40 and 55 years old in good health. Some clones in this sample may be carry-over from other donors' samples. Both conserved end residues are part of each CDR3.

v_call: TRBV28; cdr3_length: 11; cdr3_aa: CASRDRVKLFF
v_call: TRBV6-1; cdr3_length: 14; cdr3_aa: CASSVSPENTEAFF
v_call: TRBV16; cdr3_length: 16; cdr3_aa: CASSHLTGGGTDTQYF
v_call: TRBV7-9; cdr3_length: 14; cdr3_aa: CASSPGLYTDTQYF
v_call: TRBV7-2; cdr3_length: 15; cdr3_aa: CASSSMGGSTGELFF
v_call: TRBV28; cdr3_length: 14; cdr3_aa: CASIISGARNEQFF
v_call: TRBV6-4; cdr3_length: 13; cdr3_aa: CASSDEGRAGYTF
v_call: TRBV2; cdr3_length: 10; cdr3_aa: CASKEYEQYF
v_call: TRBV11-3; cdr3_length: 17; cdr3_aa: CASSPEVGWDSYNEQFF
v_call: TRBV6-4; cdr3_length: 15; cdr3_aa: CASSRLAGGINEQFF
v_call: TRBV28; cdr3_length: 16; cdr3_aa: CASSLLRLGAADTQYF
v_call: TRBV27; cdr3_length: 14; cdr3_aa: CASSWDPWTNEQFF
v_call: TRBV6-5; cdr3_length: 12; cdr3_aa: CASRHQDREQYF
v_call: TRBV18; cdr3_length: 14; cdr3_aa: CASSPGTGTGELFF
v_call: TRBV19; cdr3_length: 14; cdr3_aa: CASSPGRAPNEQFF
v_call: TRBV10-1; cdr3_length: 13; cdr3_aa: CASSESLYNEQFF
v_call: TRBV7-8; cdr3_length: 18; cdr3_aa: CASSLDRLNLATNEKLFF
v_call: TRBV21-1; cdr3_length: 15; cdr3_aa: CASSKKGTGSHEQYF